This TCR beta chain appears in the sequencing data of a study of PD-L1 blockade in urothelial cancer. Study details: Specimens of blood held a median count of roughly 150,000 T cells.

Time point denoted: pretreatment peripheral blood. Using immunoSEQ multiplex PCR, the repertoire was profiled, and TCRdb retains in-frame clones only, with some absent. The sample has about 70,000 clones, 85% to 90% seen once; the top ten hold roughly 4.7%. This CDR3 has 15 residues. CDR1 SNHLY and CDR2 FYNNEI come from the germline V gene. The ends were cut back, 2 bases at V and 5 bases at J, with 12 bases in the middle. This sample comprised PBMCs, obtained around atezolizumab (anti-PD-L1) treatment. This clonotype was obtained from a man between 65 and 85 years old with urothelial cancer. The chain links TRBV2 to TRBJ1-4, with D possibly matching TRBD1 (5 bases). CDR3 DNA: TGTGCCAGCAGTGAAATCCAGGGCACAAATGAAAAACTGTTTTTT. Protein product: CASSEIQGTNEKLFF.